Listed here are 28 T cell receptor beta chains from one sample, sequenced in a study of blood T cell repertoires in COVID-19 (dated by TCRdb to 2018 to 2021). The library relied on the immunoSEQ multiplex PCR assay. Entries here come from immuneACCESS through TCRdb and include only in-frame sequences with V and J called. Some clones fail to appear in such tables; in the studies checked, an unresolved V gene covers under half of the shortfall, and the cause of the remainder is unknown. This sample holds about 160,000 clones; 90% were observed only once. The ten biggest clones cover 15% to 20% of the sample. The sequencing sample was made of peripheral blood. The source of these receptors is a man aged 55 to 69 with active or convalescent COVID-19.

V usage is TRBV5-4 and J usage is TRBJ2-1; D is unclear. This CDR3 spans 15 amino acids. Trimming removed 1 base from V and 2 bases from J, with 10 bases in between. Germline V gene data show CDR1 as SGHNT and CDR2 as YYREEE (reference sequence). CDR3 nucleotides: TGTGCCAGCAGCTTGAACCTCCAGACCTACAATGAGCAGTTCTTC. As protein: CASSLNLQTYNEQFF.

The V and J genes are TRBV6-5 and TRBJ1-2, with TRBD1 matching over 8 bases. Germline V gives CDR1 MNHEY, CDR2 SVGAGI. Germline trimming cut 4 bases from V and 8 bases from J; bases unmatched to any gene: 12. The CDR3 runs 15 residues. CDR3 in amino acids: CASSSPRQGAIGYTF. The CDR3 DNA follows: TGTGCCAGCAGTTCCCCCCGGCAGGGGGCTATAGGCTACACCTTC.

This clone was detected once. This chain links TRBV27 with TRBJ2-7; TRBD2 matches 10 bases. V gave up 7 bases and J gave up 7 bases; unmatched junction bases: 10. Germline-derived CDR1 and CDR2 are MNHEY and SMNVEV (reference sequence). The CDR3 is 14 residues long. CDR3 residues: CASTDSGGLGEQYF. As DNA, the CDR3 is TGTGCCAGCACCGATAGCGGGGGGCTTGGGGAGCAGTACTTC.

J is TRBJ2-1 and V is TRBV4-2, with TRBD2 matching 10 bases. Germline V gives CDR1 LGHNA, CDR2 YNFKEQ. The CDR3 length is 18 residues. The ends lost 2 bases at V and 7 bases at J; junction bases unmatched: 14. The chain's CDR3 is CASSQFSLAGGLGNEQFF. In DNA, the CDR3 is TGTGCCAGCAGCCAATTTTCTTTAGCGGGGGGCTTAGGGAATGAGCAGTTCTTC.

The chain combines TRBV12-3 or TRBV12-4 with TRBJ1-2; D remains unclear. The V end was cut by 6 bases, the J end by 4 bases, with 9 bases between. The CDR3 is 12 amino acids. The DNA for the CDR3 is TGTGCCAGCAGGGGAGGGTTCTATGGCTACACCTTC. Protein: CASRGGFYGYTF.

This chain connects TRBV25-1 to TRBJ1-6; D is possibly TRBD1 (5 bases). Germline V gene data show CDR1 as MGHDK and CDR2 as SYGVNS. Trimming cost V 4 bases and J 4 bases, with 5 bases left between them. The length of the CDR3 is 13 residues. The CDR3 sequence: CASSGQYNSPLHF. The CDR3 DNA is TGTGCCAGCAGTGGACAGTATAATTCACCCCTCCACTTT.

J is TRBJ2-7 and V is TRBV5-5; 7 bases map to TRBD1. Germline trimming cut 4 bases from V and 0 bases from J; bases unmatched to any gene: 4. CDR1 is SGHKS, CDR2 YYEKEE, per germline (reference sequence). The CDR3 sequence is 14 residues long. The CDR3 sequence: CASSGTASSYEQYF. The CDR3 nucleotides read TGTGCCAGCAGCGGGACAGCCAGCTCCTACGAGCAGTACTTC.

The rearrangement uses TRBV18 and TRBJ2-5; TRBD1 might be the D (5 bases). The CDR3 has 15 residues. V lost 3 bases, J lost 8 bases, and 19 bases lay in between. The germline V gene encodes CDR1 KGHSH and CDR2 LQKENI. This CDR3 reads CASSPGADPQGTQYF. For the CDR3, the DNA is TGTGCCAGCTCACCTGGGGCGGACCCCCAGGGAACCCAGTACTTC.

The genes are TRBV18 and TRBJ2-3; a possible D gene is TRBD2 (6 bases). CDR3 length: 16 amino acids. V gave up 0 bases and J gave up 0 bases, with 10 bases separating them. From germline, CDR1 is KGHSH and CDR2 LQKENI. This CDR3 is CASSPPEGLSTDTQYF. In DNA form, the CDR3 reads TGTGCCAGCTCACCACCGGAGGGGCTTAGCACAGATACGCAGTATTTT.

This clone appeared once. The chain links TRBV11-2 to TRBJ1-6; a weak D match, TRBD1 (5 bases). The V end was cut by 1 base, the J end by 5 bases, with 9 bases between. CDR3 length equals 15 residues. In germline, CDR1 is SGHAT, CDR2 FQNNGV. CDR3 loop: CASSLAGRDNSPLHF. CDR3 sequence (DNA): TGTGCCAGCAGCTTAGCGGGCAGGGATAATTCACCCCTCCACTTT.

The chain uses TRBV27 and TRBJ2-7; D unresolved. The germline V gene has CDR1 MNHEY and CDR2 SMNVEV (reference sequence). V shed 3 bases and J shed 3 bases, with 9 bases lying between them. This CDR3 spans 13 amino acids. The CDR3 DNA sequence: TGTGCCAGCAGTTTGTACAGAGACTACGAGCAGTACTTC. Translation gives CASSLYRDYEQYF.

The gene calls are TRBV7-7 and TRBJ2-5; tentatively, D is TRBD2 (6 bases). CDR3 length equals 15 residues. Trimming removed 5 bases from V and 5 bases from J, with 18 bases in between. CDR1 is SSHAT and CDR2 is FNYEAQ in the germline V gene (reference sequence). The CDR3 loop is CASSPVGGGGETQYF. The CDR3 DNA is TGTGCCAGCAGCCCCGTGGGGGGAGGTGGGGAGACCCAGTACTTC.

The J gene is TRBJ1-6, the V gene TRBV5-4; D unclear. Looked up from germline, CDR1 is SGHNT and CDR2 is YYREEE (reference sequence). V was trimmed by 0 bases and J by 6 bases, leaving 10 bases between them. CDR3 size: 15 residues. CDR3 DNA sequence: TGTGCCAGCAGCTTGGCTCAGGTCGTTAATTCACCCCTCCACTTT. Translated, it gives CASSLAQVVNSPLHF. Supplemented by reference TRBV5-4 and TRBJ1-6, the full variable domain reads ETGVTQSPTHLIKTRGQQVTLRCSSQSGHNTVSWYQQALGQGPQFIFQYYREEENGRGNFPPRFSGLQFPNYSSELNVNALELDDSALYLCASSLAQVVNSPLHFGNGTRLTVT.

The genes are TRBV5-1 and TRBJ1-1, with a tentative D call TRBD1 (5 bases). Germline CDR1 is SGHRS and CDR2 is YFSETQ. This CDR3 comprises 15 residues. The ends were cut back, 0 bases at V and 1 base at J, with 10 bases in the middle. The CDR3 region has the DNA TGCGCCAGCAGCTTGGCCGGGGGGAAGAACACTGAAGCTTTCTTT. Protein sequence: CASSLAGGKNTEAFF. Drawing the rest from reference TRBV5-1 and TRBJ1-1, the complete variable domain is KAGVTQTPRYLIKTRGQQVTLSCSPISGHRSVSWYQQTPGQGLQFLFEYFSETQRNKGNFPGRFSGRQFSNSRSEMNVSTLELGDSALYLCASSLAGGKNTEAFFGQGTRLTVV.

The rearrangement joins TRBV7-2 to TRBJ2-5; 10 positions match TRBD2. This CDR3 has 16 residues. From germline, CDR1 is SGHTA and CDR2 FQGNSA. V was clipped by 1 base and J by 0 bases; unmatched bases: 2. CDR3 DNA sequence: TGTGCCAGCAGCTTAGTAGCGGGGGGAAACCAAGAGACCCAGTACTTC. Translated, it gives CASSLVAGGNQETQYF.

This clone came up a few times. The V call is TRBV5-1, the J call TRBJ1-2; 8 bases line up with TRBD1. The CDR3 runs to 15 residues. V lost 3 bases, J lost 0 bases, and 4 bases stayed unmatched. CDR1 is SGHRS and CDR2 is YFSETQ in the germline V gene. Here the CDR3 reads CASSYGQGANYGYTF. DNA for the CDR3: TGCGCCAGCAGCTACGGACAGGGAGCTAACTATGGCTACACCTTC. Looking up the rest from reference TRBV5-1 and TRBJ1-2 gives the full variable domain: KAGVTQTPRYLIKTRGQQVTLSCSPISGHRSVSWYQQTPGQGLQFLFEYFSETQRNKGNFPGRFSGRQFSNSRSEMNVSTLELGDSALYLCASSYGQGANYGYTFGSGTRLTVV.

This clone has more than one count but fewer than ten. The CDR3 bases are TGTGCCAGCAGCTTGGTAGGCAATCAGCCCCAGCATTTT. This gives the protein CASSLVGNQPQHF. This chain joins TRBV5-8 and TRBJ1-5; D gene ambiguous. The CDR3 is 13 residues long. Looked up from germline, CDR1 is SGHTS and CDR2 is YDEGEE. With 0 bases removed from V and 2 bases from J, the gap between germline ends came to 3 bases.

For the CDR3, the DNA is TGTGCCAGTACCCTGACAAGAGTGAAGATCGGGGCCAACGTCCTGACTTTC. Protein: CASTLTRVKIGANVLTF. This sequence joins TRBV19 and TRBJ2-6; no clear D. CDR1 LNHDA and CDR2 SQIVND come from the germline V gene (reference sequence). The CDR3 runs 17 residues. Trimming removed 7 bases at V and 4 bases at J, with 20 bases between.

The V and J genes are TRBV10-3 and TRBJ2-7; 7 bases line up with TRBD2. V lost 4 bases, J lost 5 bases, and 5 bases stayed unmatched. CDR1 and CDR2 from the germline V gene are ENHRY and SYGVKD. The CDR3 totals 13 residues. CDR3 coding DNA: TGTGCCATCAGTGGGCGGGAGAGCGACGAGCAGTACTTC. Translating it yields CAISGRESDEQYF.

The V call is TRBV6-5, the J call TRBJ1-2; 7 bases fit TRBD1. The junction had 8 bases not matched to a gene; V was cut back by 5 bases and J by 5 bases. The CDR3 contains 14 residues. Germline CDR1 and CDR2: MNHEY and SVGAGI. CDR3 in DNA: TGTGCCAGCAGTCCAGGGGGAAATCGGTATGGCTACACCTTC. Translated, it gives CASSPGGNRYGYTF.

This chain joins TRBV6-1 and TRBJ1-6, with a weak D call TRBD1 (6 bases). This CDR3 spans 15 amino acids. V lost 3 bases and J 6 bases, leaving 12 bases between the germline ends. The germline V gene has CDR1 MNHNS and CDR2 SASEGT. CDR3 DNA: TGTGCCAGCAGTGATCAGGGGTTAGGTAATTCACCCCTCCACTTT. Its protein is CASSDQGLGNSPLHF.

This chain uses TRBV5-1 with TRBJ2-1, with D possibly being TRBD1 (6 bases). From germline, CDR1 is SGHRS and CDR2 YFSETQ. V was clipped by 7 bases and J by 10 bases, with 12 bases between them. The CDR3 loop spans 11 amino acids. CDR3 region: CASRLGAEQFF. The CDR3 nucleotides are TGCGCCAGCCGCCTGGGGGCAGAGCAGTTCTTC.

The gene calls are TRBV18 and TRBJ2-7, with 9 positions matching TRBD1. Germline CDR1 KGHSH, CDR2 LQKENI. The CDR3 is 16 amino acids. V gave up 4 bases and J gave up 0 bases; unmatched junction bases: 7. The CDR3 region has the DNA TGTGCCAGCTCACGGGACAGGGTGTTGGACTCCTACGAGCAGTACTTC. Protein product: CASSRDRVLDSYEQYF.

V usage is TRBV5-6 and J usage is TRBJ1-2, with a tentative D call TRBD1 (5 bases). The CDR3 spans 14 residues. V gave up 1 base and J gave up 4 bases, with 11 bases separating them. Germline CDR1 reads SGHDT; CDR2 reads YYEEEE. CDR3 residues: CASSLLGRAYGYTF. The CDR3 nucleotides are TGTGCCAGCAGCTTGCTCGGCAGGGCCTATGGCTACACCTTC.

There are a few counts of this clone. V and J are TRBV21-1 and TRBJ1-5; the table names TRBD1, a call not compared with the DNA. TRBV21-1 is a listed pseudogene. The CDR3 covers 17 residues. The CDR3 sequence: CASSKDRTGGNNQPQHF. In nucleotides, the CDR3 is TGTGCCAGCAGCAAAGATCGGACAGGGGGCAACAATCAGCCCCAGCATTTT.

V is TRBV18 and J is TRBJ2-7; possible D gene TRBD2, 6 bases. Trimming took off 2 bases at V and 4 bases at J, with 21 bases between the two ends. The CDR3 runs 17 residues. Per germline, CDR1 KGHSH and CDR2 LQKENI. CDR3 coding DNA: TGTGCCAGCTCACCAATAATGTCCACGGGAGTGGGTTACGAGCAGTACTTC. It encodes CASSPIMSTGVGYEQYF. The full variable domain, its missing parts supplied by reference TRBV18 and TRBJ2-7, is NAGVMQNPRHLVRRRGQEARLRCSPMKGHSHVYWYRQLPEEGLKFMVYLQKENIIDESGMPKERFSAEFPKEGPSILRIQQVVRGDSAAYFCASSPIMSTGVGYEQYFGPGTRLTVT.

The genes are TRBV6-5 and TRBJ1-2, with a tentative D call TRBD1 (6 bases). Germline CDR1 and CDR2: MNHEY and SVGAGI. The CDR3 covers 14 residues. Trimming left V 7 bases short and J 7 bases short, with 19 bases between. CDR3 sequence (DNA): TGTGCCAGCACCACGATTCAGGGGAGCGGTGGCTACACCTTC. Translating gives CASTTIQGSGGYTF.

This clone has just one count. The chain recombines TRBV29-1 with TRBJ2-3; TRBD1 matches at 8 bases. The CDR3 is 15 amino acids. The V gene end was trimmed by 1 base and the J gene end by 5 bases; junction bases not matched to a gene: 8. The germline V gene has CDR1 SQVTM and CDR2 ANQGSEA. CDR3 bases: TGCAGCGTTGAAGGAGGCAGGGGGCATGGAGATACGCAGTATTTT. Translating it yields CSVEGGRGHGDTQYF.